At least ten counts were recorded for the clone carrying this T cell receptor beta chain. Its antigen is not known. The V end was cut by 0 bases, the J end by 1 base, with 10 bases between. This CDR3 is 15 amino acids long. Germline values: CDR1 DFQATT, CDR2 SNEGSKA (reference sequence). RNA transcripts provided the source from which TCR beta CDR3 regions were amplified. A set of HTBI primers served as the primers for a first-round RT-PCR of the TCR CDR3. TCRdb independently ran MiXCR on the multiplex PCR reads; one entry per CDR3 protein. The profile shows fewer than 350,000 distinct CDR3 sequences, around a sixth of them singletons. The data originate from a study of T cells in Graves' hyperthyroidism and ophthalmopathy. General observations from the study: Ophthalmopathy was told apart from stable hyperthyroidism by a 13 V-J model.

The chain has TRBV20-1 and TRBJ1-5, with D tentatively TRBD1 (5 bases). Sample: blood. The clonotype originates from a woman in her 40s with Graves' ophthalmopathy. The CDR3 DNA reads as TGCAGTGCTAGAGAATTTCAGGGAAGCAATCAGCCCCAGCATTTT. Protein product: CSAREFQGSNQPQHF.